This T cell receptor (beta chain) was recorded in a study of blood T cells in healthy people across ages. A second PCR, run for roughly 7 to 11 cycles, used a sample-barcoded 5' primer plus a J-beta primer mix. TCRdb itself ran the 5' RACE reads through MiXCR, one entry per CDR3 protein. The sample holds approximately 680,000 distinct CDR3 sequences, approximately 30% seen once. Remarks on this clonotype: What it recognizes is unknown.

The length of the CDR3 is 16 residues. V gave up 7 bases and J gave up 4 bases; unmatched junction bases: 12. Study findings and constraints: Both naive CD4+ cell counts and diversity were greater in long-lived donors than in aged donors.

The chain employs TRBV12-3 or TRBV12-4 and TRBJ2-5, with 10 bases fitting TRBD1. The sequence was obtained from an elderly woman in good health. The sequenced material came from blood. The DNA of the CDR3 is TGTGCCAGCACCGCCTACGACAGGGGGCGAGGAGAGACCCAGTACTTC. Amino acid sequence: CASTAYDRGRGETQYF.